The clone carrying this T cell receptor (beta chain) was found a few times. The data stem from a study of cytomegalovirus exposure and HLA in healthy donors. Primers: 60 Vbeta forward and 13 Jbeta reverse. The table came from immunoSEQ multiplex PCR; TCRdb's copy has only in-frame clones and leaves some out. The data hold 100,000 to 150,000 clones, with around 77% observed a single time. Germline V gene lookup returns CDR1 SGHAT and CDR2 FQNNGV. CDR3 size: 11 residues. The germline V and J ends were trimmed by 4 bases and 6 bases, with 7 bases remaining between them. This TCR was recovered from a woman in her thirties or forties in good health and CMV-seropositive. The J gene is TRBJ2-7, the V gene TRBV11-2, with D uncertain. The sequenced sample consisted of PBMCs. The CDR3 DNA sequence: TGTGCCAGCAGCTATCATTTCGAGCAGTACTTC. It is translated as CASSYHFEQYF.